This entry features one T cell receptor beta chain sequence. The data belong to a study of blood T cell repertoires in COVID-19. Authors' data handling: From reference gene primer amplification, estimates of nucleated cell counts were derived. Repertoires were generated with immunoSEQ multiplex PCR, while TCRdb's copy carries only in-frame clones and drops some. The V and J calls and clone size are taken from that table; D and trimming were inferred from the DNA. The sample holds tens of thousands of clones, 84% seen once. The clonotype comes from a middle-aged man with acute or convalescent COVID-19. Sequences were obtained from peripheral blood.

DNA for the CDR3: TGCGCCAGCAGCCAAGACCCCGGACAGGGGGACATTCAGTACTTC. Its protein is CASSQDPGQGDIQYF. The chain employs TRBV4-1 and TRBJ2-4, with 10 bases fitting TRBD1. J gave up 8 bases and V 0 bases, and 4 bases lay outside the gene matches. Looked up from germline, CDR1 is MGHRA and CDR2 is YSYEKL. This CDR3 is built from 15 residues.